The text below deals with one T cell receptor beta chain. Its target is unknown. These data belong to a study of blood T cells in healthy people across ages. Study-wide points: Investigators viewed diversity estimates from one million T cells as underestimates, the study reported.

PCR was performed a second time for roughly 7 to 11 cycles using a sample-barcoded 5' primer and a J-beta primer mix. TCRdb re-analysed the 5' RACE reads in MiXCR, keeping a single row per CDR3 protein. The table lists 1.5 million to 2 million distinct CDR3 sequences, more than 35% of them singletons, with under 25% in the top ten. Trimming left V 4 bases short and J 2 bases short, with 10 bases between. The CDR3 contains 15 residues. Germline V CDR1 and CDR2: SGHRS, YFSETQ. The sequence came from a human donor in good health. The chain joins TRBV5-1 to TRBJ2-6; the D is unclear. The sample was blood. The CDR3 sequence is CASSQVLTGANVLTF. The DNA for the CDR3 is TGCGCCAGCAGCCAGGTACTAACTGGGGCCAACGTCCTGACTTTC.